This T cell receptor (beta chain) was captured by sequencing in a study of cytomegalovirus exposure and HLA in healthy donors. Study outcomes and limitations: According to a subsequent analysis, TCR clusters identified in the first cohort showed a tendency to co-occur across the approximately 130 validation repertoires. A list of 150 to 200 TCR beta chains associated with cytomegalovirus was given. Among TCR sequences, most were rare, though some public TCRs appeared in many donors.

TCRdb's copy holds only in-frame clones and misses some; the assay was immunoSEQ multiplex PCR. The table has 80,000 to 95,000 clones, roughly 92% seen once. CDR3 length: 13 residues. Germline CDR1 reads SEHNR; CDR2 reads FQNEAQ (reference sequence). V dropped 1 base and J dropped 4 bases, with 8 bases sitting between them. With regard to this clone: Antigen unknown.

The donors were in the 120-subject validation cohort; that cohort was separate from the roughly 730-subject first cohort. The genes are TRBV7-9 and TRBJ2-7; no reliable D call. This clonotype was sampled from a woman in her twenties or thirties in good health and CMV-seropositive. The sequenced sample was PBMCs. This chain's CDR3 is CASSLGATYEQYF. CDR3 sequence (DNA): TGTGCCAGCAGCTTAGGGGCTACGTACGAGCAGTACTTC.